The 10 T cell receptor beta chains reported below all come from one sample, sequenced in a study of T cells in Graves' hyperthyroidism and ophthalmopathy. TCR beta CDR3 region amplification was performed from RNA transcripts. HTBI primers drove first-round RT-PCR of the TCR CDR3. MiXCR, applied by TCRdb to the multiplex PCR reads, yields one record per CDR3 protein. The table has 500,000 or so distinct CDR3 sequences, 15% to 20% seen once. Sequenced sample: blood. The receptors here all came from a woman aged 18-29 years with Graves' ophthalmopathy.

This clonotype came up many times. The chain links TRBV2 to TRBJ2-7; 7 bases are a match to TRBD2. Germline V CDR1 and CDR2: SNHLY, FYNNEI. The CDR3 has 13 amino acids. J gave up 5 bases and V 3 bases, and 4 bases lay outside the gene matches. CDR3 sequence: CASSDGAGDEQYF. The CDR3 bases are TGTGCCAGCAGTGACGGCGCGGGAGACGAGCAGTACTTC.

Only a few counts were recorded for this clonotype. The chain is built from TRBV9 and TRBJ1-2; tentative D call: TRBD1 (6 bases). Germline CDR1 is SGDLS and CDR2 is YYNGEE. Deletions cut 3 bases from V and 7 bases from J, with 22 bases between. The CDR3 is 16 residues long. Written as DNA, the CDR3 is TGTGCCAGCAGCGCCTCAGGGGACGCTGGTTTTGCTGGCTACACCTTC. Translation gives CASSASGDAGFAGYTF.

In its sample, this clonotype was seen many times. V is TRBV28 and J is TRBJ1-1; D gene unclear. The V end lost 5 bases, the J end lost 8 bases, and 15 bases lay between the germline ends. CDR1 is MDHEN and CDR2 is SYDVKM in the germline V gene. The CDR3 extends over 13 amino acids. This CDR3 reads CASSTILPGEAFF. DNA of the CDR3: TGTGCCAGCAGTACGATCCTCCCGGGGGAAGCTTTCTTT.

This clonotype was counted ten times or more. The V and J genes are TRBV27 and TRBJ1-1; D remains unclear. Germline lookup yields CDR1 MNHEY and CDR2 SMNVEV (reference sequence). The CDR3 spans 14 residues. V gave up 3 bases and J gave up 6 bases, with 14 bases separating them. This chain's CDR3 is CASSFEARRAEAFF. As DNA, the CDR3 is TGTGCCAGCAGTTTTGAGGCCCGGAGGGCTGAAGCTTTCTTT.

Of note for this clonotype: This may come from a read error, since a much larger clone is one base off. The chain employs TRBV5-1 and TRBJ2-5; 7 nucleotides line up with TRBD1. Germline lookup yields CDR1 SGHRS and CDR2 YFSETQ. The CDR3 has 16 residues. The CDR3 region has the DNA TGCGCCAGCAGCTTGTCCCCGGGACAGAGACAAGGGACCCAGTACTTC. As protein: CASSLSPGQRQGTQYF.

CDR3 sequence: CASSGELRTGNTYEQYF. In DNA, the CDR3 is TGTGCCAGCAGCGGAGAACTTCGGACAGGGAATACCTACGAGCAGTACTTC. V and J are TRBV2 and TRBJ2-7, with 8 bases that match TRBD1. Germline assignment: CDR1 SNHLY and CDR2 FYNNEI. CDR3 length: 17 amino acids. Trimming at V came to 6 bases and at J to 2 bases, leaving 15 bases not matched to a gene.

This clonotype was picked up many times. The chain combines TRBV28 with TRBJ2-1; 7 bases map to TRBD2. Per germline, CDR1 MDHEN and CDR2 SYDVKM. With 3 bases clipped from V and 5 bases from J, the junction kept 4 bases outside the gene matches. The CDR3 is 14 amino acids. CDR3 protein: CASSFREAHNEQFF. The CDR3 DNA is TGTGCCAGCAGTTTCCGGGAGGCCCACAATGAGCAGTTCTTC.

This clonotype was seen ten or more times. V and J are TRBV11-2 and TRBJ2-2; D gene unclear. In germline, CDR1 is SGHAT, CDR2 FQNNGV. The CDR3 covers 16 residues. Trimming left V 2 bases short and J 0 bases short, with 10 bases between. CDR3 residues: CASSLRFGPNTGELFF. The CDR3 DNA follows: TGTGCCAGCAGCTTACGGTTTGGCCCGAACACCGGGGAGCTGTTTTTT. Combining the CDR3 with reference TRBV11-2 and TRBJ2-2 gives the whole variable domain EAGVAQSPRYKIIEKRQSVAFWCNPISGHATLYWYQQILGQGPKLLIQFQNNGVVDDSQLPKDRFSAERLKGVDSTLKIQPAKLEDSAVYLCASSLRFGPNTGELFFGEGSRLTVL.

The rearrangement joins TRBV11-1 to TRBJ2-2; D is unclear. From germline, CDR1 is SGHAT and CDR2 FQDESV (reference sequence). This CDR3 spans 15 amino acids. V lost 6 bases to trimming and J lost 1 base, with 12 bases between them. CDR3 residues: CASRNRAGNTGELFF. As DNA, the CDR3 is TGTGCCAGCAGGAATCGGGCAGGGAACACCGGGGAGCTGTTTTTT. Full variable domain (rest looked up from reference TRBV11-1 and TRBJ2-2): EAEVAQSPRYKITEKSQAVAFWCDPISGHATLYWYRQILGQGPELLVQFQDESVVDDSQLPKDRFSAERLKGVDSTLKIQPAELGDSAMYLCASRNRAGNTGELFFGEGSRLTVL.

The CDR3 nucleotides are TGCAGTGCTAGGCACAGGGGGGACGAGCAGTACTTC. Residues: CSARHRGDEQYF. V and J are TRBV20-1 and TRBJ2-7; 8 bases line up with TRBD1. The CDR3 has 12 amino acids. Germline CDR1 DFQATT, CDR2 SNEGSKA (reference sequence). With V trimmed by 3 bases and J by 5 bases, 3 bases remained unmatched.